This TCR beta chain was captured in a study of blood T cell repertoires in COVID-19. The CDR3 has 14 residues. In germline, CDR1 is LNHNV, CDR2 YYDKDF (reference sequence). V was cut by 5 bases and J by 5 bases, with 10 bases left in between. The protocol was immunoSEQ multiplex PCR, while the TCRdb copy is restricted to in-frame clones and leaves out a portion. The table shows 95,000 to 110,000 clones, with 75% to 90% occurring only once. The specimen was peripheral blood. The chain joins TRBV15 to TRBJ1-6, with D hard to call. The receptor's source is a man in his forties or fifties with acute or convalescent COVID-19. CDR3: CATSYSRNNSPLHF. The CDR3 DNA reads as TGTGCCACCAGCTACAGCCGGAATAATTCACCCCTCCACTTT.